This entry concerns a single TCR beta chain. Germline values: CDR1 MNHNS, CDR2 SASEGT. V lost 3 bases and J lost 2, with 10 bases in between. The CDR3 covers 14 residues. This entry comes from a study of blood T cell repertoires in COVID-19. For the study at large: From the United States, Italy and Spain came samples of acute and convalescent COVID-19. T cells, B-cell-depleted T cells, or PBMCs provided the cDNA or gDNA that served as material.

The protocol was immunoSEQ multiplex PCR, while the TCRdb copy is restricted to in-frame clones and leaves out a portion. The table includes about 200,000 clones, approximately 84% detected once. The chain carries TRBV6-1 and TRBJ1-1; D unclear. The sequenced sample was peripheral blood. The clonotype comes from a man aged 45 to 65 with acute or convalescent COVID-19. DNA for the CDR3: TGTGCCAGCAGTGACACAGTTACAAACACTGAAGCTTTCTTT. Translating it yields CASSDTVTNTEAFF.